The source of this T cell receptor beta chain is a study of blood T cells in healthy people across ages. Through a sample-barcoded 5' primer and a J-beta primer mix, a second PCR was run for roughly 6 to 11 cycles. One entry per CDR3 protein, called by TCRdb with MiXCR from the 5' RACE reads. The sample lists 700,000 to 1,000,000 distinct CDR3 sequences, 44% occurring once. The CDR3 extends over 15 amino acids. The germline V gene has CDR1 MGHDK and CDR2 SYGVNS. With V trimmed by 3 bases and J by 6 bases, 7 bases remained unmatched. Sequencing was done on a sample of blood. The origin of this receptor is a man aged 55-75 years in good health. The genes are TRBV25-1 and TRBJ2-2, with TRBD1 identical over 7 bases. This CDR3 is CASSEGQRGPGELFF. The CDR3 coding sequence is TGTGCCAGCAGTGAGGGACAGAGGGGCCCCGGGGAGCTGTTTTTT.